This TCR beta chain came from a study of blood T cell repertoires in COVID-19. Study background: Some COVID-19 samples were acute and others convalescent; all came from the United States, Italy and Spain. In each case, the material was cDNA or gDNA derived from T cells, B-cell-depleted T cells, or PBMCs.

This clone occurred a few times. As handled by the study authors: Cell counts per sample came from amplifying reference gene primers. Clones were read by immunoSEQ multiplex PCR, and TCRdb kept only the in-frame ones, dropping some. V and J calls plus clone size are reproduced from that table; the DNA served to infer D and trimming. The sample consists of 470,000 or so clones, 80% to 90% of them appearing once. The germline CDR1 and CDR2 sequences are SGDLS and YYNGEE. The CDR3 covers 16 residues. Trimming shortened V by 4 bases and J by 4 bases, and 18 bases separated the two germline ends. The sequence was obtained from a human donor in a cohort sampled during active COVID-19. The sequenced sample was peripheral blood. The chain uses TRBV9 and TRBJ1-3, with a weak D call TRBD1 (6 bases). Written as DNA, the CDR3 is TGTGCCAGCAGCAATGGTTTAGTGGGGGCCGGAAACACCATATATTTT. Protein: CASSNGLVGAGNTIYF.